This entry lists 12 T cell receptor beta chains sequenced from one sample in a study of T cell responses to AZD1222 COVID-19 vaccine. Repertoires were generated with immunoSEQ multiplex PCR, while TCRdb's copy carries only in-frame clones and drops some. The data contain some 110,000 clones, about 81% of them seen just once; the ten biggest clones take up around 5%. The sample consisted of peripheral blood, taken on day 0 of AZD1222 vaccination. The receptors derive from an adult in good health.

The rearrangement joins TRBV27 to TRBJ1-5; D uncertain. The CDR3 consists of 12 residues. Trimming left V 8 bases short and J 4 bases short, with 9 bases between. Germline V gene lookup returns CDR1 MNHEY and CDR2 SMNVEV (reference sequence). This CDR3 reads CASGRGNQPQHF. As DNA, the CDR3 is TGTGCCAGCGGCCGGGGAAATCAGCCCCAGCATTTT.

The chain recombines TRBV25-1 with TRBJ1-1; possible D gene TRBD1, 5 bases. The CDR3 spans 13 residues. The germline V and J ends were trimmed by 8 bases and 6 bases, with 16 bases remaining between them. Germline loops: CDR1 MGHDK, CDR2 SYGVNS. The CDR3 DNA is TGTGCCAGCCAACATCCGGGGACCCCTGAAGCTTTCTTT. Amino acids: CASQHPGTPEAFF.

A single count supports this clone. The chain has TRBV7-2 and TRBJ1-2; the match to TRBD1 covers 8 bases. CDR1 and CDR2 (germline): SGHTA, FQGNSA. With 6 bases clipped from V and 7 bases from J, the junction kept 10 bases outside the gene matches. This CDR3 contains 14 residues. This CDR3 reads CASSYDRGVGGYTF. Here the CDR3 DNA reads TGTGCCAGCAGTTATGACAGGGGAGTCGGTGGCTACACCTTC. The complete variable domain, with remaining parts taken from reference TRBV7-2 and TRBJ1-2, reads GAGVSQSPSNKVTEKGKDVELRCDPISGHTALYWYRQSLGQGLEFLIYFQGNSAPDKSGLPSDRFSAERTGGSVSTLTIQRTQQEDSAVYLCASSYDRGVGGYTFGSGTRLTVV.

This clone appeared a few times. This chain uses TRBV19 with TRBJ2-7; 9 nucleotides align to TRBD1. The CDR3 runs 15 residues. Germline lookup yields CDR1 LNHDA and CDR2 SQIVND (reference sequence). V shed 3 bases, J shed 6 bases, and the junction held 9 bases outside the gene matches. In DNA form, the CDR3 reads TGTGCCAGTAGTATTCCACAGGGGGCTTCTTCCGAGCAGTACTTC. This encodes CASSIPQGASSEQYF. The full variable domain, rest sourced from reference TRBV19 and TRBJ2-7, is DGGITQSPKYLFRKEGQNVTLSCEQNLNHDAMYWYRQDPGQGLRLIYYSQIVNDFQKGDIAEGYSVSREKKESFPLTVTSAQKNPTAFYLCASSIPQGASSEQYFGPGTRLTVT.

The chain has TRBV5-8 and TRBJ2-7, with TRBD2 as a possible D gene (5 bases). The V gene's germline CDR1 is SGHTS and CDR2 YDEGEE. V was clipped by 0 bases and J by 0 bases, with 10 bases between them. The CDR3 spans 15 residues. For the CDR3, the DNA is TGTGCCAGCAGCTTGGCCCCGCGGGTCTCCTACGAGCAGTACTTC. It translates to CASSLAPRVSYEQYF.

The gene calls are TRBV6-5 and TRBJ1-2; D is unclear. Germline CDR1 is MNHEY and CDR2 is SVGAGI. The V end was cut by 6 bases, the J end by 7 bases, with 15 bases between. The CDR3 loop spans 13 amino acids. DNA of the CDR3: TGTGCCAGCAGGCTAGGAAGGAGTGGTGGCTACACCTTC. Amino acid sequence: CASRLGRSGGYTF.

The genes are TRBV3-1 (or the pseudogene TRBV3-2) and TRBJ1-2; D unresolved. The CDR3 totals 15 residues. Germline assignment: CDR1 LGHDT and CDR2 YNNKEL (reference sequence). With 1 base removed from V and 5 bases from J, the gap between germline ends came to 14 bases. DNA for the CDR3: TGTGCCAGCAGCCAAGTTCCGGGCCGCGCTTATGGCTACACCTTC. Translation gives CASSQVPGRAYGYTF.

J is TRBJ1-3 and V is TRBV7-2; 7 positions agree with TRBD1. The trim removed 5 bases at V and 0 bases at J, leaving 4 bases unmatched. The CDR3 consists of 15 residues. Germline V gene sequence: CDR1 SGHTA, CDR2 FQGNSA. In DNA, the CDR3 is TGTGCCAGCAGCCAACGACAGGGCTCTGGAAACACCATATATTTT. As protein: CASSQRQGSGNTIYF.

The chain uses TRBV4-2 and TRBJ2-7, with 14 positions matching TRBD2. Unmatched junction bases numbered 9, after V lost 1 base and J lost 4 bases. The CDR3 spans 18 residues. CDR1 LGHNA and CDR2 YNFKEQ come from the germline V gene. DNA for the CDR3: TGTGCCAGCAGCCAAGGTGGGGCCCGACTAGCGGGGGGGTACGAGCAGTACTTC. Encoded protein: CASSQGGARLAGGYEQYF.

This chain uses TRBV21-1 with TRBJ2-1; the table calls TRBD2, which could not be checked here. TRBV21-1 is recorded as a pseudogene. The CDR3 extends over 12 amino acids. The CDR3 region is CASSKGSYEQFF. The CDR3 nucleotides read TGTGCCAGCAGCAAAGGGAGCTATGAGCAGTTCTTC.

This clone was seen at least ten times. The chain carries TRBV7-9 and TRBJ2-7, with D possibly matching TRBD1 (5 bases). The CDR3 is 16 residues long. The germline gives CDR1 SEHNR, CDR2 FQNEAQ (reference sequence). Trimming pared 6 bases from V and 1 base from J, leaving 19 bases between. The CDR3: CASSHPRSQGSYEQYF. CDR3 nucleotides: TGTGCCAGCAGTCATCCGAGATCGCAGGGTTCCTACGAGCAGTACTTC. The full variable domain, rest sourced from reference TRBV7-9 and TRBJ2-7, is DTGVSQNPRHKITKRGQNVTFRCDPISEHNRLYWYRQTLGQGPEFLTYFQNEAQLEKSRLLSDRFSAERPKGSFSTLEIQRTEQGDSAMYLCASSHPRSQGSYEQYFGPGTRLTVT.

This rearrangement joins TRBV19 to TRBJ1-2, with D possibly being TRBD1 (5 bases). The germline gives CDR1 LNHDA, CDR2 SQIVND (reference sequence). CDR3 length equals 15 residues. The ends were cut back, 5 bases at V and 1 base at J, with 14 bases in the middle. CDR3 loop: CASSSDSALNYGYTF. DNA of the CDR3: TGTGCCAGTAGTTCCGACAGTGCCCTTAACTATGGCTACACCTTC.